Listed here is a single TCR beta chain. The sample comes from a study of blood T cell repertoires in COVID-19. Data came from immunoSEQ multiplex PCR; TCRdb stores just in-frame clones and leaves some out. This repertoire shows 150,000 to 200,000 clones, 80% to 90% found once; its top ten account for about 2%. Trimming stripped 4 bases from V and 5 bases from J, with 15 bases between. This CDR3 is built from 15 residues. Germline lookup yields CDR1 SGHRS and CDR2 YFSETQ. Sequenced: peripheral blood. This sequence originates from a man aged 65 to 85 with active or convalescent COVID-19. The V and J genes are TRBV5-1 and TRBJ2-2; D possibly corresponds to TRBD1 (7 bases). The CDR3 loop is CASSARDSGTGELFF. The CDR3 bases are TGCGCCAGCAGCGCACGGGACAGCGGGACCGGGGAGCTGTTTTTT.